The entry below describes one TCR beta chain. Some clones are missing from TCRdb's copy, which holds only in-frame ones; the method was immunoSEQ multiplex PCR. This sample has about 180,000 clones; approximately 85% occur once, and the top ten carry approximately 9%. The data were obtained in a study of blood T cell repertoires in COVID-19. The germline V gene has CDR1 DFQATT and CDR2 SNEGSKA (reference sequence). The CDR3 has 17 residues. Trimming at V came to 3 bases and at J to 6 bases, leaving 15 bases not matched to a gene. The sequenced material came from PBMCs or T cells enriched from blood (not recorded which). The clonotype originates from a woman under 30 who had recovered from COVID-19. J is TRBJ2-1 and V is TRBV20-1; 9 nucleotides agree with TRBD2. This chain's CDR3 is CSASELAGSKRSNEQFF. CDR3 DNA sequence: TGCAGTGCTAGTGAGCTAGCGGGATCCAAAAGGTCCAATGAGCAGTTCTTC.